Below, 9 T cell receptor beta chains from the same sample are listed, as sequenced in a study of T cells in Graves' hyperthyroidism and ophthalmopathy. Amplification of TCR beta CDR3 regions used RNA as the template. During a first-round RT-PCR of the TCR CDR3, the HTBI primer set was used. One entry per CDR3 protein results from TCRdb running MiXCR on the multiplex PCR reads. The profile shows around 560,000 distinct CDR3 sequences, 16% of them singletons. What was sequenced was blood. The source of these receptors is a woman under 30 with Graves' hyperthyroidism.

The rearrangement joins TRBV6-2 or TRBV6-3 to TRBJ2-4; maybe TRBD2 (6 bases). Deletions cut 6 bases from V and 0 bases from J, with 12 bases between. This CDR3 is built from 15 residues. CDR1 is MNHEY, CDR2 SVGEGT, per germline. This CDR3 is CASSFSGLAKNIQYF. CDR3 nucleotide sequence: TGTGCCAGCAGCTTTAGCGGACTAGCCAAAAACATTCAGTACTTC.

In its sample, this clonotype was seen many times. The V call is TRBV20-1, the J call TRBJ2-1; 7 nucleotides line up with TRBD2. Germline CDR1 is DFQATT and CDR2 is SNEGSKA (reference sequence). The V segment lost 7 bases and the J segment 1 base; nucleotides outside the gene matches: 4. The CDR3 length is 13 residues. CDR3 sequence (DNA): TGCAGTGTGAGCGGGGCATCCTACAATGAGCAGTTCTTC. Its translation is CSVSGASYNEQFF.

In its sample, this clonotype was seen many times. This chain joins TRBV4-3 and TRBJ2-7, with D hard to call. The CDR3 contains 13 residues. Trimming cost V 0 bases and J 4 bases, with 7 bases left between them. CDR1 is LGHNA and CDR2 is YSLEER in the germline V gene. The CDR3 nucleotides read TGCGCCAGCAGCCAAGATCTGGGGTACGAGCAGTACTTC. Protein product: CASSQDLGYEQYF.

This clonotype was seen more than once but under ten times. The chain employs TRBV12-3 or TRBV12-4 and TRBJ2-4, with TRBD2 as a possible D gene (5 bases). Trimming left V 2 bases short and J 9 bases short, with 23 bases between. The CDR3 contains 17 residues. CDR3 nucleotides: TGTGCCAGCAGTTTAAGATCCACGGTGAGCGGACGGGGCATTCAGTACTTC. Translating it yields CASSLRSTVSGRGIQYF.

This clonotype has ten or more counts. J is TRBJ2-3 and V is TRBV4-1, with 8 bases identical to TRBD1. Germline CDR1 reads MGHRA; CDR2 reads YSYEKL. Unmatched junction bases numbered 7, after V lost 5 bases and J lost 0 bases. The length of the CDR3 is 16 residues. This chain's CDR3 is CASSETGAPSTDTQYF. The CDR3 DNA reads as TGCGCCAGCAGCGAGACAGGGGCCCCGAGCACAGATACGCAGTATTTT.

The chain joins TRBV6-2 or TRBV6-3 to TRBJ1-5; TRBD1 matches at 9 bases. This CDR3 contains 16 residues. Germline assignment: CDR1 MNHEY and CDR2 SVGEGT. With 8 bases clipped from V and 2 bases from J, the junction kept 10 bases outside the gene matches. The CDR3, as DNA: TGTGCCAGCGGCACAGGGGGCAAAGGGGGCAATCAGCCCCAGCATTTT. Protein: CASGTGGKGGNQPQHF.

This chain connects TRBV18 to TRBJ1-2; TRBD1 aligns across 7 bases. Germline V gene lookup returns CDR1 KGHSH and CDR2 LQKENI. The CDR3 totals 16 residues. The trim removed 3 bases at V and 3 bases at J, leaving 10 bases unmatched. The CDR3 sequence: CASSPHSWTGHYGYTF. The CDR3 region has the DNA TGTGCCAGCTCACCTCATTCTTGGACAGGACACTATGGCTACACCTTC.

This clonotype was detected only a few times. This sequence joins TRBV3-1 and TRBJ2-4; 13 bases are a match to TRBD2. This CDR3 contains 15 residues. From germline, CDR1 is LGHDT and CDR2 YNNKEL (reference sequence). V lost 5 bases to trimming and J lost 5 bases; unmatched junction nucleotides: 3. The CDR3 DNA follows: TGTGCCAGCAGCATGACTAGCGGGGGGCAAAACATTCAGTACTTC. The encoded protein is CASSMTSGGQNIQYF.

This clonotype was picked up many times. As DNA, the CDR3 is TGTGCCAGCTCACCGGCTACTGGTTTTAAGGATGGCTACACCTTC. It specifies CASSPATGFKDGYTF. The chain combines TRBV18 with TRBJ1-2; the D is unclear. The CDR3 sequence is 15 residues long. V was shortened by 3 bases and J by 6 bases, with 17 bases between the two germline ends. The germline gives CDR1 KGHSH, CDR2 LQKENI.